A selection of T cell receptor beta chains follows, all from one sample in a study of CD8 T cells in ankylosing spondylitis. TCRdb analysed the 5' RACE reads with MiXCR anew, one entry per CDR3 protein. The top ten clones hold about 15% of a sample with a few hundred thousand distinct CDR3 sequences, about a fifth of them seen once. Sequencing input: blood, either unsorted or a sorted T cell fraction (not recorded which). These receptors came from a male donor with ankylosing spondylitis. Both conserved end residues are part of each CDR3. Each record gives: D gene, J gene, V gene, clone size, CDR3 protein, CDR3 DNA. A D gene is named only where the DNA matches it firmly. Part of the rows lack a size; the others show once, few, many or a class for expanded clones.

>TRBD1|TRBJ2-5|TRBV5-1|-
CASSSQGAKETQYF
TGCGCCAGCAGCTCCCAGGGGGCTAAAGAGACCCAGTACTTC
>-|TRBJ2-5|TRBV6-1|few
CASSVFVETQYF
TGTGCCAGCAGTGTCTTTGTGGAGACCCAGTACTTC
>TRBD2|TRBJ2-1|TRBV5-1|many
CASSTGLAPGGDEQFF
TGCGCCAGCAGCACCGGACTAGCGCCAGGAGGGGATGAGCAGTTCTTC
>-|TRBJ1-5|TRBV28|-
CASRTEMGGNQPQHF
TGTGCCAGCAGGACCGAGATGGGGGGAAATCAGCCCCAGCATTTT
>-|TRBJ2-1|TRBV5-1|few
CASSLVSGANEQFF
TGCGCCAGCAGCTTGGTTTCAGGGGCTAATGAGCAGTTCTTC
>-|TRBJ1-1|TRBV6-1|-
CASTQARGSPEAFF
TGTGCCAGCACCCAAGCCAGGGGCTCCCCTGAAGCTTTCTTT
>TRBD2|TRBJ2-3|TRBV7-2|-
CASSRGRSGGKTDTQYF
TGTGCCAGCAGCCGGGGGAGGTCGGGAGGGAAAACAGATACGCAGTATTTT
>TRBD1|TRBJ2-4|TRBV6-1|-
CASSQTGNKNIQYF
TGTGCCAGCAGCCAGACAGGGAACAAAAACATTCAGTACTTC
>-|TRBJ2-5|TRBV4-1|many
CASSQDPSSRGRTQYF
TGCGCCAGCAGCCAAGATCCGTCCTCCCGGGGGAGGACCCAGTACTTC
>-|TRBJ1-5|TRBV12-3/TRBV12-4|-
CASSLGEEINQPQHF
TGTGCCAGCAGTTTAGGGGAGGAGATCAATCAGCCCCAGCATTTT
>-|TRBJ2-1|TRBV11-3|-
CASSVPGTGSSYNEQFF
TGTGCCAGCAGCGTACCCGGGACGGGGAGCTCCTACAATGAGCAGTTCTTC
>TRBD2|TRBJ2-3|TRBV5-1|many
CASSLDGRTDTQYF
TGCGCCAGCAGCTTGGACGGGAGGACAGATACGCAGTATTTT
>TRBD2|TRBJ2-3|TRBV18|few
CASSPRTGRGSDTQYF
TGTGCCAGCTCACCGAGGACGGGGAGGGGTTCAGATACGCAGTATTTT
>TRBD2|TRBJ2-1|TRBV7-3|few
CASSLSGTRGNGQFF
TGTGCCAGCAGCTTATCTGGGACTAGGGGGAATGGGCAGTTCTTC
>TRBD1|TRBJ1-2|TRBV4-1|-
CASSLRDRGSHGYTF
TGCGCCAGCAGCCTCCGGGACAGGGGTTCACATGGCTACACCTTC
>-|TRBJ2-5|TRBV20-1|-
CSAMRGEVQETQYF
TGCAGTGCTATGCGAGGGGAAGTCCAAGAGACCCAGTACTTC
>-|TRBJ2-5|TRBV6-1|-
CASSEAWSVRETQYF
TGTGCCAGCAGCGAGGCTTGGTCGGTTAGAGAGACCCAGTACTTC
>-|TRBJ1-6|TRBV3-1|few
CASSQGGSGRGGSPLHF
TGTGCCAGCAGCCAAGGGGGCTCGGGCAGGGGCGGCTCACCCCTCCACTTT
>-|TRBJ1-1|TRBV12-3/TRBV12-4|few
CASSYRRGGGAAEAFF
TGTGCCAGCAGTTACAGAAGGGGCGGAGGGGCGGCTGAAGCTTTCTTT
>-|TRBJ2-4|TRBV28|few
CASSKQGVLAKNIQYF
TGTGCCAGCAGTAAACAGGGAGTTCTAGCCAAAAACATTCAGTACTTC
>TRBD2|TRBJ2-3|TRBV28|-
CASIPAGGTDTQYF
TGTGCCAGCATCCCTGCGGGAGGCACAGATACGCAGTATTTT
>TRBD2|TRBJ2-1|TRBV9|few
CASSPRLAGVVEQFF
TGTGCCAGCAGCCCGCGACTAGCGGGAGTGGTTGAGCAGTTCTTC
>-|TRBJ1-1|TRBV29-1|few
CSVGKRSTEAFF
TGCAGCGTTGGAAAGCGGAGCACTGAAGCTTTCTTT
>TRBD1|TRBJ2-7|TRBV14|few
CASRDDRDSSPYEQYF
TGTGCCAGCAGGGATGACAGGGATAGTTCCCCCTACGAGCAGTACTTC
>TRBD2|TRBJ2-7|TRBV5-1|-
CASTLAGAFHEQYF
TGCGCCAGTACACTAGCGGGAGCGTTCCACGAGCAGTACTTC
>TRBD2|TRBJ2-1|TRBV4-2|-
CASSRVLGDPPDSGSSYNEQFF
TGTGCCAGCAGCCGCGTCTTGGGGGATCCGCCTGATAGCGGGAGCTCCTACAATGAGCAGTTCTTC
>TRBD2|TRBJ2-1|TRBV9|-
CASSAAGLAGYEQFF
TGTGCCAGCAGCGCAGCCGGACTAGCGGGTTATGAGCAGTTCTTC
>TRBD2|TRBJ2-1|TRBV6-5|once
CASSYSPSGREQFF
TGTGCCAGCAGTTATTCGCCTAGCGGGAGAGAGCAGTTCTTC
>TRBD2|TRBJ2-6|TRBV2|many
CASRPGGISGANVLTF
TGTGCCAGCAGACCGGGAGGAATCTCTGGGGCCAACGTCCTGACTTTC
>-|TRBJ2-3|TRBV12-3/TRBV12-4|-
CASSFRPRPGTDTQYF
TGTGCCAGCAGTTTCCGCCCCCGCCCGGGCACAGATACGCAGTATTTT
>-|TRBJ1-1|TRBV5-1|-
CASSSGPGVTEAFF
TGCGCCAGCAGCTCCGGACCAGGGGTCACTGAAGCTTTCTTT
>TRBD2|TRBJ2-7|TRBV18|-
CASSRSSGTSSYEQYF
TGTGCCAGCTCACGATCGTCCGGGACTAGCTCCTACGAGCAGTACTTC
>TRBD2|TRBJ2-5|TRBV11-3|many
CASSLGAGGQETQYF
TGTGCCAGCAGCCTAGGAGCGGGAGGGCAAGAGACCCAGTACTTC
>-|TRBJ2-1|TRBV20-1|-
CSARGFRGGNEQFF
TGCAGTGCTAGAGGGTTTAGAGGGGGCAATGAGCAGTTCTTC
>-|TRBJ2-4|TRBV5-1|-
CASSGGLFGKNFQYF
TGCGCCAGCAGCGGGGGACTGTTCGGGAAAAACTTTCAGTACTTC
>TRBD2|TRBJ2-5|TRBV4-2|few
CASGLAGTQETQYF
TGTGCCAGCGGACTAGCGGGCACTCAAGAGACCCAGTACTTC
>-|TRBJ2-3|TRBV7-9|few
CASSLRQTDTQYF
TGTGCCAGCAGCTTACGTCAGACAGATACGCAGTATTTT
>-|TRBJ1-1|TRBV5-1|-
CASSDYGGLNTEAFF
TGCGCCAGCAGCGATTACGGGGGGTTGAACACTGAAGCTTTCTTT
>-|TRBJ1-2|TRBV19|few
CASSIQGTYYGYTF
TGTGCCAGTAGTATACAGGGGACTTACTATGGCTACACCTTC
>TRBD1|TRBJ1-2|TRBV6-1|many
CASSADRDYGYTF
TGTGCCAGCAGTGCGGACAGGGACTATGGCTACACCTTC
>TRBD2|TRBJ2-2|TRBV6-2/TRBV6-3|many
CASSYSGSRLADHTGELFF
TGTGCCAGCAGTTACTCGGGATCTCGACTAGCGGATCACACCGGGGAGCTGTTTTTT
>TRBD2|TRBJ2-1|TRBV4-2|-
CASSQAAGTSGSRDEQFF
TGTGCCAGCAGCCAAGCCGCCGGGACTAGCGGGAGTCGGGATGAGCAGTTCTTC